In its sample, the clone carrying this T cell receptor beta chain was seen many times. This specimen comes from a study of blood T cells in healthy people across ages. Using a J-beta primer mix together with a sample-barcoded 5' primer, a second PCR was run for roughly 6 to 12 cycles. TCRdb passed the 5' RACE reads through MiXCR, listing each CDR3 protein once. This sample yields 650,000 to 700,000 distinct CDR3 sequences, of which roughly 30% are seen a single time; roughly 15% belongs to the top ten. At least 6.5 million PBMCs were isolated per sample. Germline assignment: CDR1 SGDLS and CDR2 YYNGEE. Trimming removed 0 bases from V and 0 bases from J; junction bases left unmatched: 3. The CDR3 has 16 residues.

The TCR was taken from a woman aged 80 or older in good health. What was sequenced was blood. The chain carries TRBV9 and TRBJ2-1; 7 nucleotides agree with TRBD2. The CDR3 is CASSVAAGSSYNEQFF. As DNA, the CDR3 is TGTGCCAGCAGCGTAGCAGCGGGGAGCTCCTACAATGAGCAGTTCTTC. Filled out from reference TRBV9 and TRBJ2-1, the complete variable domain reads DSGVTQTPKHLITATGQRVTLRCSPRSGDLSVYWYQQSLDQGLQFLIQYYNGEERAKGNILERFSAQQFPDLHSELNLSSLELGDSALYFCASSVAAGSSYNEQFFGPGTRLTVL.